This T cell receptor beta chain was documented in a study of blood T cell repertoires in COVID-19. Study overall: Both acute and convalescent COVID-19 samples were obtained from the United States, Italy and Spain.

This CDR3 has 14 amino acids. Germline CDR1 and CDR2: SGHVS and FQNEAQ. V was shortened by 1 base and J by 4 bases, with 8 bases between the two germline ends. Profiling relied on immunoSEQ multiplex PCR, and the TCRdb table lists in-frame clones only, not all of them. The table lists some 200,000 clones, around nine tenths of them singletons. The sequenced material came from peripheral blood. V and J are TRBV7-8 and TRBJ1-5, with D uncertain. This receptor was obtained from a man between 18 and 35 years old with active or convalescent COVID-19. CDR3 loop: CASSLETDNQPQHF. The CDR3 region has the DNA TGTGCCAGCAGCTTAGAAACAGATAATCAGCCCCAGCATTTT.